The source of this T cell receptor beta chain is a study of blood T cell repertoires in COVID-19. Trimming cost V 2 bases and J 5 bases; bases outside gene matches: 7. The CDR3 runs 15 residues. Germline CDR1 reads MNHEY; CDR2 reads SVGAGI. The data were produced by immunoSEQ multiplex PCR, yet TCRdb's version contains in-frame clones alone and is incomplete. The sample shows 250,000 or so clones, around 80% of them seen only once. The TCR sequence derives from a man aged 60-69 years who had recovered from COVID-19. Material for sequencing was PBMCs or T cells enriched from blood (not recorded which). The chain links TRBV6-5 to TRBJ1-2; 8 positions agree with TRBD1. In DNA form, the CDR3 reads TGTGCCAGCAGTTACGTGGCAGGGGGCGCATATGGCTACACCTTC. Translation: CASSYVAGGAYGYTF.